This T cell receptor beta chain was identified during a study of PD-L1 blockade in urothelial cancer. Study context: Anywhere from 0 to 3 prior chemotherapy regimens had been received by patients. Blood analysis took place 3 weeks (second dose) and 6 weeks after treatment start. Study results and limitations: Prediction of better survival came from below-median pretreatment blood TCR clonality. By 3 weeks, tumor-associated blood clones had expanded more in durable-benefit patients.

This sample's time point: pretreatment peripheral blood. Turning to this clone: Its matching antigen is unknown.

Libraries were prepared by immunoSEQ multiplex PCR; TCRdb keeps only in-frame clonotypes and omits some of them. This table holds tens of thousands of clones, around 84% found once. This receptor was obtained from a man aged 45-60 years with urothelial cancer. The specimen was PBMCs, collected around atezolizumab (anti-PD-L1) treatment.

The CDR3 DNA reads TGCGCCAGCAGCTTGGATGGGGCCACAGATACGCAGTATTTT. Translated, it gives CASSLDGATDTQYF. This chain joins TRBV5-1 and TRBJ2-3; perhaps TRBD1 as D (5 bases). Between the trimmed V and J ends, which lost 0 bases and 2 bases, there was a span of 7 bases. The CDR3 consists of 14 residues. CDR1 SGHRS and CDR2 YFSETQ come from the germline V gene.